This TCR beta chain is drawn from a study of identical twins. TCRdb reprocessed the 5' RACE reads via MiXCR and lists one record per CDR3 protein. The sample records about 490,000 distinct CDR3 sequences, approximately 16% being singletons. The CDR3 sequence is 17 residues long. With V trimmed by 4 bases and J by 0 bases, 5 bases remained unmatched. The germline gives CDR1 SGHNT, CDR2 YYREEE (reference sequence). These data also featured in a second study, about yellow fever vaccine responses in identical twins.

This TCR derives from a young woman in good health. The chain is built from TRBV5-4 and TRBJ2-5, with TRBD2 matching over 14 bases. The sequencing sample was made of CD4+ T cells sorted from blood. CDR3 protein: CASSIGLAGGNQETQYF. CDR3 bases: TGTGCCAGCAGCATCGGACTAGCGGGGGGAAACCAAGAGACCCAGTACTTC.